This TCR beta chain was sequenced in a study of CD8 T cells in Susac syndrome (dated by TCRdb to about 2019). At the level of the whole study: The study used repertoire sequencing to test whether antigen drove CD8+ T cell activation and differentiation in Susac syndrome. The clonality of the CD8+ T cell repertoire was compared across over 10 healthy donors, some 14 Susac syndrome patients and around 15 multiple sclerosis patients. Broad study findings and their caveats: The number of individuals in the TCR sequencing and HLA analysis was acknowledged as relatively small.

V is clipped by 5 bases and J by 6 bases, and the sequence between their germline boundaries is 19 bases long. Reading the germline V gene (reference sequence) gives CDR1 SEHNR and CDR2 FQNEAQ. The CDR3 contains 15 residues, cysteine and phenylalanine counted. Just the 45-base CDR3 DNA is kept, in frame starting at base 1. RNA was extracted with the RNeasy kit and about 0.5 to 1 ug was reverse transcribed using random hexamers. TCR beta CDR3 regions were amplified with the immunoSEQ multiplex PCR assay covering 54 Vbeta and 13 Jbeta segments. Bias from PCR amplification was corrected by using a synthetic template baseline for primer optimization and for computational correction. As for how the authors treated the data: Reads were annotated to V, D and J genes according to IMGT and were analyzed with immunoSEQ Analyzer, with only productive sequences retained. Clonality was computed as one minus Shannon entropy normalized by log2 of the number of productive unique sequences. Public and private clones were assessed among the 100 most prevalent clones of each patient and control. A clone was defined as Susac-specific if it was absent from the healthy and MS cohorts, from over a thousand published viral clones and from other ImmuneACCESS disease sequences. TCRdb cleaned the public reads at Q25 with fastp, built clones with MiXCR and kept in-frame beta chains. Rows merge per CDR3 protein into single entries with the most common DNA and genes. In this record, the V and J calls reflect TCRdb's handling and not the investigators' own analysis. The sample table lists about 80,000 distinct CDR3 sequences, 94% of them with a count of one. 0.26% of the sample is taken by the ten largest.

A remark on this clonotype: Its cognate antigen has yet to be identified. No much larger clone exists at a distance of one base, and base qualities are not known.

Peripheral blood CD8+ and CD4+ T cells from healthy donors, Susac syndrome patients and multiple sclerosis patients were profiled by high-throughput TCR beta sequencing. The healthy donors served as controls matched for age and sex. Bulk CD8+ and CD4+ T cells were purified by magnetic negative isolation, whereas CD8+ TEMRA cells were enriched by FACS. Blood was collected in EDTA tubes and processed within 24 hours, with PBMCs isolated through density gradient centrifugation. PBMCs intended for TCR sequencing were frozen in liquid nitrogen and were later thawed in a 37 degrees C water bath. The sorted or isolated CD4+, CD8+ and CD8+ TEMRA cells had a purity of 90% or higher.

The sequence is built from TRBV7-9 and TRBJ1-2; the D gene is perhaps TRBD1, on 5 matching bases. The sequence was collected from a human donor in good health. Sequencing was carried out using CD8+ T cells from PBMCs. The CDR3 has the sequence CASSHPGGGGHGYTF. The nucleotides read TGTGCCAGCAGCCACCCTGGCGGGGGAGGGCATGGCTACACCTTC.